These 24 T cell receptor beta chains share one sample of origin, sequenced in a study of blood T cell repertoires in COVID-19. Profiling relied on immunoSEQ multiplex PCR, and the TCRdb table lists in-frame clones only, not all of them. The top ten hold 0.8% to 0.9% of the sample, which has roughly 480,000 clones, 89% seen once. The sequenced material came from peripheral blood. The origin of the receptors is a man between 18 and 35 years old with COVID-19, enrolled during active disease.

The CDR3 is CASSLIDRGRRSEQFF. Written as DNA, the CDR3 is TGCGCCAGCAGCCTTATTGACAGGGGGCGAAGAAGTGAGCAGTTCTTC. The V and J genes are TRBV4-1 and TRBJ2-1; 10 bases are a match to TRBD1. Germline V gene lookup returns CDR1 MGHRA and CDR2 YSYEKL. The CDR3 consists of 16 residues. The V and J ends lost 4 bases and 9 bases, in that order; junction bases with no gene match: 12.

This chain joins TRBV28 and TRBJ1-1; a possible D gene is TRBD1 (6 bases). Germline CDR1 reads MDHEN; CDR2 reads SYDVKM. The CDR3 sequence is 14 residues long. The V end lost 3 bases, the J end lost 4 bases, and 12 bases lay between the germline ends. The CDR3 DNA is TGTGCCAGCAGTTTCGGGGGGGCTGTCACTGAAGCTTTCTTT. Translating it yields CASSFGGAVTEAFF.

Turning to this clone: Different DNA sequences within this sample yield the same CDR3. The V gene is TRBV5-4, the J gene TRBJ2-3; 7 bases match TRBD2. The CDR3 is made up of 14 amino acids. The trim removed 0 bases at V and 5 bases at J, leaving 3 bases unmatched. Germline-derived CDR1 and CDR2 are SGHNT and YYREEE (reference sequence). The chain's CDR3 is CASSLAGGGDTQYF. The CDR3 region has the DNA TGTGCCAGCAGCTTGGCGGGGGGAGGAGATACGCAGTATTTT.

This clone occurred once. The V and J genes are TRBV7-8 and TRBJ1-6; D is perhaps TRBD1 (5 bases). The CDR3 covers 15 residues. Deletions cut 5 bases from V and 8 bases from J, with 16 bases between. CDR1 SGHVS and CDR2 FQNEAQ come from the germline V gene. CDR3 DNA sequence: TGTGCCAGCAGCGAACTTGGACACTCGGATTCACCCCTCCACTTT. This translates into CASSELGHSDSPLHF.

V usage is TRBV12-3 or TRBV12-4 and J usage is TRBJ1-1; unclear D gene. The CDR3 runs 11 residues. The V and J ends lost 3 bases and 11 bases respectively, with 10 bases between them. The CDR3 bases are TGTGCCAGCAGTTTGGGCGATTGGGCTTTCTTT. This codes for CASSLGDWAFF.

J is TRBJ2-2 and V is TRBV7-3; 9 bases are shared with TRBD1. The germline V gene encodes CDR1 SGHTA and CDR2 FQGTGA. J was trimmed by 5 bases and V by 5 bases; bases with no gene match: 3. The CDR3 spans 14 residues. The CDR3 sequence: CASSAGTGTGELFF. The DNA of the CDR3 is TGTGCCAGCAGCGCCGGGACAGGGACCGGGGAGCTGTTTTTT. Drawing the rest from reference TRBV7-3 and TRBJ2-2, the complete variable domain is GAGVSQTPSNKVTEKGKYVELRCDPISGHTALYWYRQSLGQGPEFLIYFQGTGAADDSGLPNDRFFAVRPEGSVSTLKIQRTERGDSAVYLCASSAGTGTGELFFGEGSRLTVL.

The chain couples TRBV7-6 to TRBJ2-2, with D unclear. This CDR3 has 15 residues. From germline, CDR1 is SGHVS and CDR2 FNYEAQ. Trimming took 5 bases from V and 0 from J, leaving 10 bases between them. CDR3 DNA sequence: TGTGCCAGCAGCAAAATCACTTCGAACACCGGGGAGCTGTTTTTT. Translation: CASSKITSNTGELFF.

The V and J genes are TRBV6-5 and TRBJ1-5; D may be TRBD1 (6 bases). The CDR3 runs 15 residues. Germline CDR1 MNHEY, CDR2 SVGAGI. V was cut by 4 bases and J by 1 base, with 11 bases left in between. The CDR3 bases are TGTGCCAGCAGTTCTAGGACAGCAAGCAATCAGCCCCAGCATTTT. Its translation is CASSSRTASNQPQHF.

The gene calls are TRBV11-2 and TRBJ2-5, with 10 positions matching TRBD2. This CDR3 region has 16 residues. J gave up 5 bases and V 4 bases, and 10 bases lay outside the gene matches. Germline values: CDR1 SGHAT, CDR2 FQNNGV. CDR3 amino acids: CASSWGAGGPRETQYF. CDR3 bases: TGTGCCAGCAGCTGGGGAGCGGGGGGGCCGCGGGAGACCCAGTACTTC.

With respect to this clone: The same CDR3 can be traced to other DNA sequences in this sample. In DNA, the CDR3 is TGTGCCAGCAGTTTCCTCTACGAGCAGTACTTC. It is translated as CASSFLYEQYF. V is TRBV28 and J is TRBJ2-7; no reliable D call. The CDR3 sequence is 11 residues long. The germline gives CDR1 MDHEN, CDR2 SYDVKM. The V end was cut by 3 bases, the J end by 3 bases, with 3 bases between.

The chain uses TRBV13 and TRBJ2-4, with D possibly TRBD2 on 6 matching bases. This CDR3 region has 16 residues. Trimming removed 2 bases from V and 2 bases from J, with 13 bases in between. The germline V gene has CDR1 PRHDT and CDR2 FYEKMQ (reference sequence). CDR3: CASSLRSGVTKNIQYF. The DNA of the CDR3 is TGTGCCAGCAGCTTAAGGTCGGGAGTAACCAAAAACATTCAGTACTTC.

CDR3 in DNA: TGTGCCAGCAGCCAGGAAAGACAGGGCTATGGCTACACCTTC. Amino acid sequence: CASSQERQGYGYTF. The chain combines TRBV4-2 with TRBJ1-2, with TRBD1 matching 7 bases. This CDR3 has 14 amino acids. Germline trimming cut 3 bases from V and 4 bases from J; bases unmatched to any gene: 5. Germline CDR1 is LGHNA and CDR2 is YNFKEQ.

In its sample, this clone was seen once. This chain links TRBV28 with TRBJ2-5, with 8 bases that match TRBD2. With 6 bases clipped from V and 0 bases from J, the junction kept 6 bases outside the gene matches. The CDR3 length is 15 residues. CDR1 MDHEN and CDR2 SYDVKM come from the germline V gene. The CDR3 sequence: CASRQLAVYQETQYF. The CDR3 coding sequence is TGTGCCAGCAGACAACTAGCGGTGTACCAAGAGACCCAGTACTTC.

This clone was counted a single time. The gene calls are TRBV29-1 and TRBJ1-2; D is unresolved. The CDR3 extends over 12 amino acids. Germline V gene data show CDR1 as SQVTM and CDR2 as ANQGSEA. V dropped 5 bases and J dropped 2 bases, with 9 bases sitting between them. Written as DNA, the CDR3 is TGCAGCGTTCTCAACTTCAACTATGGCTACACCTTC. It is translated as CSVLNFNYGYTF.

The V gene is TRBV20-1, the J gene TRBJ2-3, with D perhaps TRBD2 (6 bases). The CDR3 runs to 13 residues. Per the germline V gene, CDR1 is DFQATT and CDR2 is SNEGSKA (reference sequence). With 3 bases removed from V and 6 bases from J, the gap between germline ends came to 13 bases. The DNA for the CDR3 is TGCAGTGCTAGTTACGGGAGCAGGGATACGCAGTATTTT. Protein product: CSASYGSRDTQYF.

The chain uses TRBV6-6 and TRBJ2-3; 7 bases fit TRBD1. V was pared by 5 bases and J by 1 base, with 3 bases of the junction left unmatched. This CDR3 spans 14 amino acids. The germline V gene encodes CDR1 MNHNY and CDR2 SVGAGI (reference sequence). CDR3 nucleotides: TGTGCCAGCAGTACCCAGGGGGGCACAGATACGCAGTATTTT. It encodes CASSTQGGTDTQYF.

This chain joins TRBV11-2 and TRBJ2-5; 8 bases agree with TRBD2. This CDR3 spans 13 amino acids. V trimming: 4 bases; J trimming: 3 bases; junction bases outside the gene matches: 1. Per the germline V gene, CDR1 is SGHAT and CDR2 is FQNNGV. The CDR3 here is CASSSTSEETQYF. CDR3 bases: TGTGCCAGCAGCTCGACTAGCGAAGAGACCCAGTACTTC.

This chain joins TRBV5-5 and TRBJ2-2; 10 nucleotides agree with TRBD2. In germline, CDR1 is SGHKS, CDR2 YYEKEE (reference sequence). This CDR3 comprises 19 residues. Germline trimming cut 2 bases from V and 0 bases from J; bases unmatched to any gene: 10. In DNA, the CDR3 is TGTGCCAGCAGCTTCAGGGGACTAGCGCCGCTCACGAACACCGGGGAGCTGTTTTTT. This sequence encodes CASSFRGLAPLTNTGELFF. Supplemented by reference TRBV5-5 and TRBJ2-2, the full variable domain reads DAGVTQSPTHLIKTRGQQVTLRCSPISGHKSVSWYQQVLGQGPQFIFQYYEKEERGRGNFPDRFSARQFPNYSSELNVNALLLGDSALYLCASSFRGLAPLTNTGELFFGEGSRLTVL.

The chain recombines TRBV9 with TRBJ2-5, with D tentatively TRBD2 (6 bases). The CDR3 is 17 residues long. CDR1 is SGDLS, CDR2 YYNGEE, per germline. The germline V and J ends were trimmed by 0 bases and 1 base, with 16 bases remaining between them. CDR3 sequence: CASSVEPGGAFQETQYF. For the CDR3, the DNA is TGTGCCAGCAGCGTAGAGCCCGGGGGAGCGTTCCAAGAGACCCAGTACTTC.

CDR3 coding DNA: TGTGCCAGCAGCCCCGGAGGAGGAGGGGTAGGAGGAAACACCATATATTTT. Translated: CASSPGGGGVGGNTIYF. The rearrangement joins TRBV7-3 to TRBJ1-3; tentative D call: TRBD1 (5 bases). Germline V gene lookup returns CDR1 SGHTA and CDR2 FQGTGA. The CDR3 length is 17 residues. Trimming shortened V by 5 bases and J by 4 bases, and 21 bases separated the two germline ends.

The rearrangement links TRBV2 to TRBJ1-3, with TRBD1 as a possible D gene (5 bases). Germline V gives CDR1 SNHLY, CDR2 FYNNEI. V dropped 7 bases and J dropped 4 bases, with 11 bases sitting between them. The CDR3 contains 13 residues. The DNA of the CDR3 is TGTGCCAGCACGGGGGTGCAGGGAAACACCATATATTTT. Its translation: CASTGVQGNTIYF.

Concerning this clone itself: In the same sample, other DNA sequences code for this CDR3. The J gene is TRBJ1-2, the V gene TRBV6-5; TRBD1 matches 9 bases. Trimming at V came to 5 bases and at J to 4 bases, leaving 5 bases not matched to a gene. This CDR3 has 14 amino acids. CDR1 and CDR2 (germline): MNHEY, SVGAGI. CDR3 DNA sequence: TGTGCCAGCAGTCCGGGACAGGGTATCTATGGCTACACCTTC. Its protein is CASSPGQGIYGYTF.

Only a few counts were recorded for this clone. The junction does not match germline at one end; this may be a read error. The gene calls are TRBV5-1 and TRBJ2-1, with 8 nucleotides matching TRBD2. The V gene's germline CDR1 is SGHRS and CDR2 YFSETQ. The CDR3 is 12 amino acids. The CDR3 loop is CASSLAGGEQFF. The CDR3 coding sequence is TGCGCCAGCAGTTTGGCGGGAGGTGAGCAGTTCTTC. Looking up the rest from reference TRBV5-1 and TRBJ2-1 gives the full variable domain: KAGVTQTPRYLIKTRGQQVTLSCSPISGHRSVSWYQQTPGQGLQFLFEYFSETQRNKGNFPGRFSGRQFSNSRSEMNVSTLELGDSALYLCASSLAGGEQFFGPGTRLTVL.

The chain carries TRBV3-1 (or the pseudogene TRBV3-2) and TRBJ2-4; TRBD1 aligns across 7 bases. Germline V gene sequence: CDR1 LGHDT, CDR2 YNNKEL (reference sequence). The CDR3 length is 13 residues. The V gene end was trimmed by 7 bases and the J gene end by 3 bases; junction bases not matched to a gene: 3. The CDR3, as DNA: TGTGCCAGCACCCGACAGGGCAAAAACATTCAGTACTTC. Translated: CASTRQGKNIQYF.